This T cell receptor (beta chain) was sequenced in a study of shared clonotypes between healthy human individuals. CDR3 length: 13 residues. Deletions cut 7 bases from V and 0 bases from J, with 10 bases between. Germline V gene sequence: CDR1 MDHEN, CDR2 SYDVKM. Study processing details: Junction-only immunoSEQ sequences carried no quality scores, so filtering differed. Libraries were prepared by immunoSEQ multiplex PCR; TCRdb keeps only in-frame clonotypes and omits some of them. The V and J calls and clone size were taken over from that table, and D and trimming were inferred from the DNA. The sample carries 2,500,000 or so clones, roughly 93% recorded once. About this clone: Its antigen is unidentified.

Overall study results and limits: Since donors were few, the genetic and exposure-history diversity represented was limited. In several donors, around 5% of naive CD4 clonotypes appeared in common.

The sequence derives from a man in his late teens or twenties in good health. Some clones in this sample may be carry-over from other donors' samples. The rearrangement uses TRBV28 and TRBJ2-7; D uncertain. Sequenced input: naive CD4+ T cells from PBMCs. Noted subset: CD45RA+ positively selected. DNA for the CDR3: TGTGCCAGCACCGACCTAAGCTCCTACGAGCAGTACTTC. Amino acid sequence: CASTDLSSYEQYF.